This passage covers 31 T cell receptor beta chains from one sample sequenced in a study of cytomegalovirus exposure and HLA in healthy donors listed by TCRdb under 2017. The library was produced with the immunoSEQ multiplex PCR assay. TCRdb took this table from immuneACCESS and kept in-frame rearrangements with V and J called. Such tables lack part of the clones; where checked against another copy, unresolved V genes explain under half of the gap, and the rest is unexplained. A total of 250,000 to 300,000 clones appear in this sample, 70% to 90% of them only once. The ten largest make up 0.9% to 1.1% of the sample. Sequencing was done on a sample of PBMCs. The receptor source for this set is a woman younger than 35 in good health and CMV-seronegative.

This clone was recorded a few times. This rearrangement joins TRBV7-2 to TRBJ1-2; TRBD1 agrees at 7 bases. The CDR3 length is 15 residues. Looked up from germline, CDR1 is SGHTA and CDR2 is FQGNSA. Trimming at V came to 6 bases and at J to 4 bases, leaving 11 bases not matched to a gene. CDR3 region: CASRIKGGTSYGYTF. In nucleotides, the CDR3 is TGTGCCAGCAGGATTAAAGGGGGCACCAGCTATGGCTACACCTTC.

The genes are TRBV9 and TRBJ2-1; TRBD2 agrees at 14 bases. Germline V gives CDR1 SGDLS, CDR2 YYNGEE. There are 18 residues in the CDR3. V dropped 3 bases and J dropped 3; count of bases not matched to a gene: 8. The CDR3 here is CASSDRLAGGQFYNEQFF. The CDR3 DNA follows: TGTGCCAGCAGCGATCGACTAGCGGGAGGGCAGTTCTACAATGAGCAGTTCTTC.

This chain joins TRBV18 and TRBJ2-6; D possibly corresponds to TRBD2 (6 bases). Deletions cut 6 bases from V and 0 bases from J, with 12 bases between. The length of the CDR3 is 16 residues. CDR1 KGHSH and CDR2 LQKENI come from the germline V gene. The DNA for the CDR3 is TGTGCCAGCTCGGAGCAGGGAGGCTCTGGGGCCAACGTCCTGACTTTC. This sequence encodes CASSEQGGSGANVLTF.

This clone occurred once. The chain has TRBV6-6 and TRBJ2-2; TRBD2 matches 8 bases. V lost 4 bases to trimming and J lost 2 bases; unmatched junction nucleotides: 6. Germline CDR1 is MNHNY and CDR2 is SVGAGI (reference sequence). The CDR3 spans 16 residues. The CDR3 nucleotides read TGTGCCAGCAGTTTGGTAGCGGGATTTAACACCGGGGAGCTGTTTTTT. Translated: CASSLVAGFNTGELFF.

This CDR3 reads CASSPGQALNTEAFF. The CDR3 coding sequence is TGTGCCAGCAGCCCAGGGCAGGCACTGAACACTGAAGCTTTCTTT. The genes are TRBV11-3 and TRBJ1-1, with D maybe TRBD1 (5 bases). Trimming removed 5 bases at V and 0 bases at J, with 13 bases between. Looked up from germline, CDR1 is SGHNT and CDR2 is YENEEA. The CDR3 spans 15 residues. The full variable domain, its missing parts supplied by reference TRBV11-3 and TRBJ1-1, is EAGVVQSPRYKIIEKKQPVAFWCNPISGHNTLYWYLQNLGQGPELLIRYENEEAVDDSQLPKDRFSAERLKGVDSTLKIQPAELGDSAVYLCASSPGQALNTEAFFGQGTRLTVV.

The V call is TRBV6-5, the J call TRBJ1-2; the match to TRBD1 covers 8 bases. The CDR3 is 13 residues long. The V and J ends lost 10 bases and 4 bases, in that order; junction bases with no gene match: 8. The germline gives CDR1 MNHEY, CDR2 SVGAGI. The CDR3 DNA reads TGTGCCACCAAGACAGGGGACGCCTATGGCTACACCTTC. It specifies CATKTGDAYGYTF.

V and J are TRBV2 and TRBJ1-5; D may be TRBD1 (5 bases). The CDR3 has 15 residues. Germline V lookup: CDR1 SNHLY, CDR2 FYNNEI. V was pared by 3 bases and J by 6 bases, with 15 bases between. The CDR3 loop is CASSDRAGLGQPQHF. The CDR3 nucleotides read TGTGCCAGCAGTGACAGGGCGGGATTAGGTCAGCCCCAGCATTTT.

The sample holds one count of this clone. This sequence joins TRBV7-9 and TRBJ2-5; D call uncertain. Trimming removed 2 bases at V and 2 bases at J, with 15 bases between. This CDR3 comprises 16 residues. Germline values: CDR1 SEHNR, CDR2 FQNEAQ (reference sequence). CDR3 sequence: CASSLIRPERQETQYF. The CDR3 coding sequence is TGTGCCAGCAGCTTAATCCGGCCCGAGAGGCAAGAGACCCAGTACTTC.

V usage is TRBV6-5 and J usage is TRBJ2-7, with D tentatively TRBD1 (6 bases). Per germline, CDR1 MNHEY and CDR2 SVGAGI. The V and J ends lost 3 bases and 0 bases respectively, with 12 bases between them. The CDR3 has 15 residues. CDR3 sequence (DNA): TGTGCCAGCAGTTATACGGGGACACACTCCTACGAGCAGTACTTC. This gives the protein CASSYTGTHSYEQYF.

The chain combines TRBV18 with TRBJ2-7, with 10 positions matching TRBD1. The J segment lost 10 bases and the V segment lost 2 bases, leaving 8 bases of the junction unmatched. Germline CDR1 reads KGHSH; CDR2 reads LQKENI. This CDR3 contains 14 residues. The CDR3 DNA follows: TGTGCCAGCTCACCAAGGGACAGGGGTTTAGTTCAGTACTTC. Translation: CASSPRDRGLVQYF.

The CDR3 nucleotides are TGTGCCAGCAGCTTGGACCCACTAGGGGGCGCAGATACGCAGTATTTT. Amino acids: CASSLDPLGGADTQYF. The chain couples TRBV5-4 to TRBJ2-3, with TRBD1 matching 7 bases. The V gene's germline CDR1 is SGHNT and CDR2 YYREEE (reference sequence). V was clipped by 0 bases and J by 4 bases; unmatched bases: 8. The CDR3 contains 16 residues. Looking up the rest from reference TRBV5-4 and TRBJ2-3 gives the full variable domain: ETGVTQSPTHLIKTRGQQVTLRCSSQSGHNTVSWYQQALGQGPQFIFQYYREEENGRGNFPPRFSGLQFPNYSSELNVNALELDDSALYLCASSLDPLGGADTQYFGPGTRLTVL.

V usage is TRBV5-1 and J usage is TRBJ2-2; the D is unclear. The germline gives CDR1 SGHRS, CDR2 YFSETQ. Between the trimmed V and J ends, which lost 4 bases and 2 bases, there was a span of 6 bases. CDR3 length equals 13 residues. CDR3 sequence (DNA): TGCGCCAGCAGCACCCTAAACACCGGGGAGCTGTTTTTT. It yields the protein CASSTLNTGELFF.

The chain recombines TRBV5-6 with TRBJ1-2; 9 bases are a match to TRBD1. The CDR3 extends over 16 amino acids. V gave up 1 base and J gave up 8 bases; unmatched junction bases: 12. The germline CDR1 and CDR2 sequences are SGHDT and YYEEEE. The CDR3 loop reads CASSLSRRTGERGYTF. In nucleotides, the CDR3 is TGTGCCAGCAGCTTGTCAAGACGGACAGGGGAGCGGGGCTACACCTTC.

The chain is built from TRBV5-1 and TRBJ2-7; D possibly corresponds to TRBD1 (6 bases). The CDR3 has 13 residues. V lost 3 bases to trimming and J lost 0 bases, with 7 bases between them. From germline, CDR1 is SGHRS and CDR2 YFSETQ. This chain's CDR3 is CASSSDSSYEQYF. CDR3 nucleotides: TGCGCCAGCAGCTCGGACAGCTCCTACGAGCAGTACTTC. The full variable domain, its missing parts supplied by reference TRBV5-1 and TRBJ2-7, is KAGVTQTPRYLIKTRGQQVTLSCSPISGHRSVSWYQQTPGQGLQFLFEYFSETQRNKGNFPGRFSGRQFSNSRSEMNVSTLELGDSALYLCASSSDSSYEQYFGPGTRLTVT.

This clone occurred a few times. V is TRBV4-1 and J is TRBJ1-6, with TRBD1 identical over 8 bases. Germline lookup yields CDR1 MGHRA and CDR2 YSYEKL. The CDR3 spans 13 residues. V shed 5 bases and J 10 bases; nucleotides not matched to a gene: 4. CDR3 residues: CASSDRGRSPLHF. The CDR3 DNA is TGCGCCAGCAGCGACAGGGGCCGCTCACCCCTCCACTTT.

This chain links TRBV4-1 with TRBJ1-2, with TRBD1 identical over 8 bases. CDR3 length equals 14 residues. V was clipped by 3 bases and J by 5 bases; unmatched bases: 5. Germline CDR1 and CDR2: MGHRA and YSYEKL. The CDR3 DNA sequence: TGCGCCAGCAGCCACGCAGGGGGCGAATATGGCTACACCTTC. It encodes CASSHAGGEYGYTF.

The chain is built from TRBV7-9 and TRBJ1-6; D is unresolved. Germline V lookup: CDR1 SEHNR, CDR2 FQNEAQ (reference sequence). This CDR3 has 15 residues. Trimming stripped 1 base from V and 0 bases from J, with 4 bases between. As DNA, the CDR3 is TGTGCCAGCAGCTTAGTCAGCTCCTATAATTCACCCCTCCACTTT. Its translation is CASSLVSSYNSPLHF.

On this clone itself: The identical CDR3 is also encoded by other nucleotide sequences in the sample. V gene TRBV5-4 combines with J gene TRBJ1-2; 8 nucleotides align to TRBD1. Unmatched junction bases numbered 8, after V lost 5 bases and J lost 5 bases. The length of the CDR3 is 14 residues. Germline assignment: CDR1 SGHNT and CDR2 YYREEE (reference sequence). The CDR3 is CASSLGQGDYGYTF. In DNA form, the CDR3 reads TGTGCCAGCAGTCTCGGACAGGGCGATTATGGCTACACCTTC.

The chain recombines TRBV7-8 with TRBJ2-2, with 10 bases fitting TRBD1. V dropped 4 bases and J dropped 6; count of bases not matched to a gene: 5. The CDR3 loop spans 15 amino acids. Germline CDR1 and CDR2: SGHVS and FQNEAQ. In DNA, the CDR3 is TGTGCCAGCAGCTCCGGGACAGGGGTAGCCGGGGAGCTGTTTTTT. This codes for CASSSGTGVAGELFF.

V is TRBV29-1 and J is TRBJ2-1, with D unclear. From germline, CDR1 is SQVTM and CDR2 ANQGSEA. V was trimmed by 4 bases and J by 3 bases, leaving 4 bases between them. The CDR3 has 11 amino acids. CDR3 DNA: TGCAGCGTTGCAAACTACAATGAGCAGTTCTTC. Translating it yields CSVANYNEQFF.

The J gene is TRBJ2-3, the V gene TRBV13; the match to TRBD1 covers 8 bases. Germline CDR1 is PRHDT and CDR2 is FYEKMQ (reference sequence). The V gene end was trimmed by 5 bases and the J gene end by 6 bases; junction bases not matched to a gene: 10. The CDR3 spans 15 residues. The CDR3 sequence: CASSKQGGISDTQYF. The CDR3 DNA reads as TGTGCCAGCAGCAAACAGGGGGGAATTTCGGATACGCAGTATTTT.

The chain uses TRBV4-3 and TRBJ2-3; TRBD2 matches 8 bases. This CDR3 comprises 15 residues. Germline CDR1 reads LGHNA; CDR2 reads YSLEER. J gave up 6 bases and V 2 bases, and 7 bases lay outside the gene matches. This CDR3 reads CASSQTGAGDDTQYF. Written as DNA, the CDR3 is TGCGCCAGCAGCCAAACTGGAGCGGGGGACGATACGCAGTATTTT.

This sequence joins TRBV27 and TRBJ2-5, with D tentatively TRBD2 (5 bases). Per the germline V gene, CDR1 is MNHEY and CDR2 is SMNVEV (reference sequence). Trimming left V 8 bases short and J 5 bases short, with 15 bases between. There are 13 residues in the CDR3. CDR3 coding DNA: TGTGCCAGCGGCCTAGCTGAAGTGGAGACCCAGTACTTC. Protein sequence: CASGLAEVETQYF.

V gene TRBV27 combines with J gene TRBJ2-6; the match to TRBD1 covers 11 bases. Germline V gene lookup returns CDR1 MNHEY and CDR2 SMNVEV (reference sequence). CDR3 length equals 18 residues. With 4 bases clipped from V and 4 bases from J, the junction kept 9 bases outside the gene matches. This CDR3 is CASSSVGQGARGANVLTF. CDR3 nucleotides: TGTGCCAGCAGTTCGGTTGGACAGGGGGCGCGGGGGGCCAACGTCCTGACTTTC.

This chain uses TRBV29-1 with TRBJ2-1; D is perhaps TRBD1 (6 bases). There are 14 residues in the CDR3. Trimming removed 4 bases at V and 0 bases at J, with 10 bases between. Germline CDR1 reads SQVTM; CDR2 reads ANQGSEA. The CDR3 region is CSVGTVGSYNEQFF. The CDR3 coding sequence is TGCAGCGTTGGGACAGTTGGCTCCTACAATGAGCAGTTCTTC.

The rearrangement joins TRBV7-9 to TRBJ1-4, with 7 bases lining up with TRBD1. The CDR3 is 15 amino acids. V lost 7 bases to trimming and J lost 7 bases; unmatched junction nucleotides: 12. CDR1 SEHNR and CDR2 FQNEAQ come from the germline V gene (reference sequence). The CDR3 coding sequence is TGTGCCAGCACCCTTAGCGAGACAGGGTTTGAAAAACTGTTTTTT. The encoded protein is CASTLSETGFEKLFF.

DNA for the CDR3: TGTGCCAGCAGCTTAGCATCGGTGAACACTGAAGCTTTCTTT. This sequence encodes CASSLASVNTEAFF. V is TRBV11-2 and J is TRBJ1-1; D remains ambiguous. Germline-derived CDR1 and CDR2 are SGHAT and FQNNGV. Trimming took 1 base from V and 0 from J, leaving 6 bases between them. The CDR3 length is 14 residues.

This rearrangement joins TRBV7-9 to TRBJ1-4, with D unresolved. CDR3 length: 14 residues. The V end was cut by 5 bases, the J end by 0 bases, with 7 bases between. Germline V CDR1 and CDR2: SEHNR, FQNEAQ (reference sequence). CDR3 sequence: CASSGAATNEKLFF. In DNA, the CDR3 is TGTGCCAGCAGCGGAGCTGCAACTAATGAAAAACTGTTTTTT.

The table lists this clone with a count of one. This chain links TRBV5-4 with TRBJ1-2; possibly TRBD1 for D (5 bases). Germline values: CDR1 SGHNT, CDR2 YYREEE (reference sequence). The germline V and J ends were trimmed by 0 bases and 7 bases, with 10 bases remaining between them. This CDR3 spans 13 amino acids. The chain's CDR3 is CASSLAGSGGYTF. The DNA for the CDR3 is TGTGCCAGCAGCTTGGCAGGGTCGGGTGGCTACACCTTC.

As DNA, the CDR3 is TGTGCCAGCAGCTTAGCGCTAACAGATACGCAGTATTTT. Its protein product is CASSLALTDTQYF. V gene TRBV7-2 combines with J gene TRBJ2-3, with D unclear. CDR3 length equals 13 residues. Germline loops: CDR1 SGHTA, CDR2 FQGNSA. V gave up 0 bases and J gave up 3 bases, with 4 bases separating them.

V gene TRBV7-2 combines with J gene TRBJ1-2; D is unresolved. With 1 base removed from V and 4 bases from J, the gap between germline ends came to 25 bases. The length of the CDR3 is 19 residues. CDR1 is SGHTA, CDR2 FQGNSA, per germline. The DNA of the CDR3 is TGTGCCAGCAGCTTAGAACCCGCTTTGAATCCGCTAGGTAGCTATGGCTACACCTTC. Translated: CASSLEPALNPLGSYGYTF.